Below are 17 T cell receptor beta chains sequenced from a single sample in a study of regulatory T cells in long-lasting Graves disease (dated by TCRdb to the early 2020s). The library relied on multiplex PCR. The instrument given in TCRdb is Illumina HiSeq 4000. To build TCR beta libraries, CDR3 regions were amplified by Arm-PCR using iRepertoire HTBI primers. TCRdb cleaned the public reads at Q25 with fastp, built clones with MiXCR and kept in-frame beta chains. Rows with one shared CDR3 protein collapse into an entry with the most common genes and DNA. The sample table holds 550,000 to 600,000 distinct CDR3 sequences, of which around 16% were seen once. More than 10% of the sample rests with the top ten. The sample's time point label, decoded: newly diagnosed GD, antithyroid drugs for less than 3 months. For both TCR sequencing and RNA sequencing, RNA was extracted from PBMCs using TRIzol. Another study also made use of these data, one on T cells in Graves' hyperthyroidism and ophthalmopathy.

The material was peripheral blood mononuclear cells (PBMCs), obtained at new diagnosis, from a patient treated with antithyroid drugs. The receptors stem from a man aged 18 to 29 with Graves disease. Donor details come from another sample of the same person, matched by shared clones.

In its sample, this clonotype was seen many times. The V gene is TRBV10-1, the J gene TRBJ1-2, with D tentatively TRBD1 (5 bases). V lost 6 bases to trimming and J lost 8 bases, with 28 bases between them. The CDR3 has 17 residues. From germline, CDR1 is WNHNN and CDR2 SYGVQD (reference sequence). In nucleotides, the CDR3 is TGCGCCAGCAGAAACTTCGGGGCGGACCCTGAACGTGGAGGCTACACCTTC. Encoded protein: CASRNFGADPERGGYTF.

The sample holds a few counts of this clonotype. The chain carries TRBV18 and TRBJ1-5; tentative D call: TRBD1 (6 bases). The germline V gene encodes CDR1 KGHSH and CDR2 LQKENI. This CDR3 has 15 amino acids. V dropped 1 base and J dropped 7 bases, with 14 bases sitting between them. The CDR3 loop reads CASSPRDTEGQPQHF. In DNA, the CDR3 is TGTGCCAGCTCACCACGGGACACGGAGGGGCAGCCCCAGCATTTT.

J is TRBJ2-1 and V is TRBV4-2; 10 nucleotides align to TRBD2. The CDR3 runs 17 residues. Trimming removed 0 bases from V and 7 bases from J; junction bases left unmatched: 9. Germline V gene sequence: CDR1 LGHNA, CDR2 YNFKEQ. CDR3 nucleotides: TGTGCCAGCAGCCAAGATTTAAGCGGGAGGGCCGGGAATGAGCAGTTCTTC. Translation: CASSQDLSGRAGNEQFF.

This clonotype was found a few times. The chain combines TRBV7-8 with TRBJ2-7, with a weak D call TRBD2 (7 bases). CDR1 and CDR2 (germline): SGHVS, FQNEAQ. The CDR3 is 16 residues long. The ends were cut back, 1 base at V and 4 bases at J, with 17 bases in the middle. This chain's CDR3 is CASSLEGGGGSYEQYF. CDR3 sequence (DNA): TGTGCCAGCAGCTTAGAGGGGGGGGGCGGGTCTTACGAGCAGTACTTC.

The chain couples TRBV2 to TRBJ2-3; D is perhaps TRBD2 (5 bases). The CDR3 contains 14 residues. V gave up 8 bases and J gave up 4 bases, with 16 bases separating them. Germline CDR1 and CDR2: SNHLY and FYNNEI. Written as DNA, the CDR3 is TGTGCCAGCCGTTTCGGGATCGCGGCAGATACGCAGTATTTT. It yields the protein CASRFGIAADTQYF.

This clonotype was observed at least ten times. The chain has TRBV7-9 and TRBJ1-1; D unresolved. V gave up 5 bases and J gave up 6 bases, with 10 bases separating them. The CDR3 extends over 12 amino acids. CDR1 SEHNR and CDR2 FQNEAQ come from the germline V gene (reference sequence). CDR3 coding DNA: TGTGCCAGCAGCCTCCTGACCCCTGAAGCTTTCTTT. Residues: CASSLLTPEAFF. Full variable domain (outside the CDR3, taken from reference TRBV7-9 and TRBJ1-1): DTGVSQNPRHKITKRGQNVTFRCDPISEHNRLYWYRQTLGQGPEFLTYFQNEAQLEKSRLLSDRFSAERPKGSFSTLEIQRTEQGDSAMYLCASSLLTPEAFFGQGTRLTVV.

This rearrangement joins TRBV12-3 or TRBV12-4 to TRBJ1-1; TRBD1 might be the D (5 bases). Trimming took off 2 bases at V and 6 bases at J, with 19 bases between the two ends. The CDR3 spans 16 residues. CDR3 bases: TGTGCCAGCAGTTTACAGGGACGGCTAACGGGCGCTGAAGCTTTCTTT. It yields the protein CASSLQGRLTGAEAFF.

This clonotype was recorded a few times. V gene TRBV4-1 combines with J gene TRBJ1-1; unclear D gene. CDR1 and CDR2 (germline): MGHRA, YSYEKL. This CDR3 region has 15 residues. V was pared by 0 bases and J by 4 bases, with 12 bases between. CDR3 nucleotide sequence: TGCGCCAGCAGCCAAGAGCCAGGTATGGGCACTGAAGCTTTCTTT. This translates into CASSQEPGMGTEAFF.

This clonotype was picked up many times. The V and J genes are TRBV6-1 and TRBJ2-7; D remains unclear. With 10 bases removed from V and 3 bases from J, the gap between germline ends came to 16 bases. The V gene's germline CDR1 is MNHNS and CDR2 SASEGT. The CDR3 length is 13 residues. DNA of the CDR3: TGTGCCACGAACCAAAGGGCTCACTACGAGCAGTACTTC. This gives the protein CATNQRAHYEQYF.

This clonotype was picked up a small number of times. The CDR3 reads CASSLLGLSDNEQFF. CDR3 coding DNA: TGTGCCAGCAGTTTATTGGGGCTATCCGACAATGAGCAGTTCTTC. This chain uses TRBV27 with TRBJ2-1, with a weak D call TRBD1 (5 bases). The V end lost 1 base, the J end lost 5 bases, and 12 bases lay between the germline ends. The germline V gene has CDR1 MNHEY and CDR2 SMNVEV (reference sequence). The CDR3 length is 15 residues.

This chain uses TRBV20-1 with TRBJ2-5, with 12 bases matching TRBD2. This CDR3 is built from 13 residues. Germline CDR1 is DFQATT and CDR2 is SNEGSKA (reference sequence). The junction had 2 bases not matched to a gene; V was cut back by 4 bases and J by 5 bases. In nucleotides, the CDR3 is TGCAGTGCTATGGGGACTAGCGGGGAGACCCAGTACTTC. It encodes CSAMGTSGETQYF.

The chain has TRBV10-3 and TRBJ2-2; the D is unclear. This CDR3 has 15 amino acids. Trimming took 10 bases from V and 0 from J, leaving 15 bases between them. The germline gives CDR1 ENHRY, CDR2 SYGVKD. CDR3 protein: CATGAPPPNTGELFF. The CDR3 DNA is TGTGCCACAGGCGCCCCCCCCCCGAACACCGGGGAGCTGTTTTTT.

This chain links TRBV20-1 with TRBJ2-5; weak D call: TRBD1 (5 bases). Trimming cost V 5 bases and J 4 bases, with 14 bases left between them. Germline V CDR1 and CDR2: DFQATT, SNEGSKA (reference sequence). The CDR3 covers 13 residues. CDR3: CSASQGLRETQYF. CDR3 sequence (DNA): TGCAGTGCTTCTCAGGGATTGAGAGAGACCCAGTACTTC.

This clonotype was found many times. DNA of the CDR3: TGCAGTGTGACTAGCGGGAGCTCCTACGAGCAGTACTTC. Its protein is CSVTSGSSYEQYF. The chain couples TRBV20-1 to TRBJ2-7; 12 bases map to TRBD2. The V segment lost 7 bases and the J segment 0 bases; nucleotides outside the gene matches: 1. The CDR3 is 13 residues long. CDR1 DFQATT and CDR2 SNEGSKA come from the germline V gene (reference sequence).

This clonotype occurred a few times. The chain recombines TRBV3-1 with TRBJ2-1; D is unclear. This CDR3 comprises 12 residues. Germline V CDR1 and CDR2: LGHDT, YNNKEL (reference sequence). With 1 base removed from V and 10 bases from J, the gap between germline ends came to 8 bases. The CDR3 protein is CASSQGASEQFF. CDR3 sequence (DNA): TGTGCCAGCAGCCAAGGCGCGAGCGAGCAGTTCTTC.

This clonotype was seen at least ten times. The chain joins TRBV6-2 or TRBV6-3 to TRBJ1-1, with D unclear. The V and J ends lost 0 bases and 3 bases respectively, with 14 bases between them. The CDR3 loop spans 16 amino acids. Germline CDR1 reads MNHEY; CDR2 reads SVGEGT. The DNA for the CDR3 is TGTGCCAGCAGTTACTCGCCAGGAAACATCTACACTGAAGCTTTCTTT. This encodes CASSYSPGNIYTEAFF.

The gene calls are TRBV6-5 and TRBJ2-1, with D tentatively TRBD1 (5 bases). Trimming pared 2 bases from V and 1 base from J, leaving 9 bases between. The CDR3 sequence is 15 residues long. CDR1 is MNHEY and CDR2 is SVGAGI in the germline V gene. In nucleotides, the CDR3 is TGTGCCAGCAGTTACGGGGCAGGGTCCTACAATGAGCAGTTCTTC. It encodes CASSYGAGSYNEQFF.